One sample yielded the 10 T cell receptor beta chains listed below, sequenced in a study of T-cell memory formation after mild COVID-19. TCRdb reprocessed the 5' RACE reads via MiXCR and lists one record per CDR3 protein. The sample records 98,000 or so distinct CDR3 sequences, over 15% being singletons. Material: PBMCs or a T cell subset sorted from them (not recorded which). These receptors all stem from a man aged 18 to 30 who had mild COVID-19 (a few samples of this study predate the infection). Cell type and time point are not known.

V is TRBV28 and J is TRBJ2-1; a weak D match, TRBD1 (6 bases). The germline V gene encodes CDR1 MDHEN and CDR2 SYDVKM. The CDR3 spans 12 residues. Deletions cut 3 bases from V and 9 bases from J, with 9 bases between. The CDR3 sequence: CASSFQGSEQFF. CDR3 bases: TGTGCCAGCAGTTTCCAGGGGAGTGAGCAGTTCTTC.

The V gene is TRBV19, the J gene TRBJ2-1; the match to TRBD2 covers 8 bases. V was pared by 6 bases and J by 5 bases, with 9 bases of the junction left unmatched. Germline assignment: CDR1 LNHDA and CDR2 SQIVND (reference sequence). The CDR3 runs to 15 residues. CDR3 in DNA: TGTGCCAGTAGCCTCGTCGGGGGGGTTAACAATGAGCAGTTCTTC. It codes for CASSLVGGVNNEQFF. Variable domain in full (rest from reference TRBV19 and TRBJ2-1): DGGITQSPKYLFRKEGQNVTLSCEQNLNHDAMYWYRQDPGQGLRLIYYSQIVNDFQKGDIAEGYSVSREKKESFPLTVTSAQKNPTAFYLCASSLVGGVNNEQFFGPGTRLTVL.

The V gene is TRBV5-1, the J gene TRBJ2-2, with D perhaps TRBD1 (5 bases). The CDR3 spans 16 residues. V lost 0 bases and J 0 bases, leaving 9 bases between the germline ends. Germline V gene data show CDR1 as SGHRS and CDR2 as YFSETQ. DNA for the CDR3: TGCGCCAGCAGCTTGGAACAGGTCTCGAACACCGGGGAGCTGTTTTTT. The encoded protein is CASSLEQVSNTGELFF.

The CDR3 sequence is CASSPSGGSTYEQYF. The CDR3 region has the DNA TGTGCCAGCTCACCCTCTGGGGGGAGTACCTACGAGCAGTACTTC. The chain recombines TRBV18 with TRBJ2-7; perhaps TRBD2 as D (6 bases). This CDR3 contains 15 residues. Germline V gene lookup returns CDR1 KGHSH and CDR2 LQKENI. V was cut by 3 bases and J by 2 bases, with 14 bases left in between.

This chain uses TRBV18 with TRBJ1-5; TRBD1 might be the D (5 bases). CDR3 length equals 13 residues. The V gene lost 2 bases and the J gene lost 5 bases, with 7 bases spanning the gap. Germline V gene sequence: CDR1 KGHSH, CDR2 LQKENI. The CDR3 sequence: CASSPGGDQPQHF. The CDR3, as DNA: TGTGCCAGCTCACCAGGGGGAGATCAGCCCCAGCATTTT.

The rearrangement joins TRBV20-1 to TRBJ2-2; D call uncertain. Germline assignment: CDR1 DFQATT and CDR2 SNEGSKA (reference sequence). The V end was cut by 5 bases, the J end by 1 base, with 11 bases between. This CDR3 has 14 residues. CDR3 residues: CSAVGTLNTGELFF. The CDR3 region has the DNA TGCAGTGCTGTTGGTACCTTGAACACCGGGGAGCTGTTTTTT.

The V gene is TRBV19, the J gene TRBJ1-5, with TRBD1 identical over 9 bases. V was pared by 8 bases and J by 1 base, with 3 bases of the junction left unmatched. Germline values: CDR1 LNHDA, CDR2 SQIVND (reference sequence). This CDR3 region has 14 residues. DNA of the CDR3: TGTGCCAGTGGTGGACAGGGGAGCAATCAGCCCCAGCATTTT. This sequence encodes CASGGQGSNQPQHF.

This clonotype was recorded a few times. The chain recombines TRBV7-2 with TRBJ1-5, with 7 bases that match TRBD1. The CDR3 loop spans 14 amino acids. Germline loops: CDR1 SGHTA, CDR2 FQGNSA. The V gene end was trimmed by 5 bases and the J gene end by 4 bases; junction bases not matched to a gene: 5. The CDR3 coding sequence is TGTGCCAGCAGCGCCAACAGGGGAAATCAGCCCCAGCATTTT. This sequence encodes CASSANRGNQPQHF.

Only a few counts were recorded for this clonotype. The gene calls are TRBV5-1 and TRBJ2-5, with D perhaps TRBD2 (5 bases). The V and J ends lost 5 bases and 7 bases respectively, with 24 bases between them. Per germline, CDR1 SGHRS and CDR2 YFSETQ. The CDR3 is 16 amino acids. The CDR3 DNA follows: TGCGCCAGCAGTCAATCGTCCGGGGTGATTTTGGGGACCCAGTACTTC. Translation: CASSQSSGVILGTQYF.

This clonotype showed up just a few times. DNA of the CDR3: TGTGCCAGCAGCTTAACAGGGCTCGACACCGGGGAGCTGTTTTTT. Translated, it gives CASSLTGLDTGELFF. The chain joins TRBV11-1 to TRBJ2-2; D is perhaps TRBD1 (6 bases). Trimming stripped 2 bases from V and 3 bases from J, with 10 bases between. Germline CDR1 reads SGHAT; CDR2 reads FQDESV (reference sequence). The CDR3 has 15 residues.